The 6 T cell receptor beta chains given below trace back to one sample, sequenced in a study of molecular identifiers for immune sequencing clone quantification. From the PCR reads, TCRdb called clonotypes with MiXCR, one entry per CDR3 protein. This table has 250,000 to 350,000 distinct CDR3 sequences, 20% to 25% appearing once. The source material was naive CD8+ T cells from blood, with Jurkat cell RNA spiked in. Stated subset: FACS-sorted CD8+CD4-CCR7+CD45RA+ naive T cells. The receptor source for this set is a human donor in good health. Some libraries in this study had Jurkat cell RNA spiked in.

A word on this clonotype: A much larger clone is a single base away; this may be a read error. The final CDR3 position lacks the conserved phenylalanine or tryptophan, pointing to a likely read error. J is TRBJ2-6 and V is TRBV7-6, with 8 nucleotides matching TRBD1. Looked up from germline, CDR1 is SGHVS and CDR2 is FNYEAQ. There are 16 residues in the CDR3. Trimming removed 4 bases from V and 1 base from J; junction bases left unmatched: 3. The CDR3 DNA sequence: TGTGCCAGCAGCTCGGGACAGGCGTCTGGGGCCAACGTCCTGACTTTA. This gives the protein CASSSGQASGANVLTL.

Comment on this clonotype: A much larger clone sits a single nucleotide away, making a read error possible. J is TRBJ2-1 and V is TRBV7-9; 8 bases are a match to TRBD2. The CDR3 contains 16 residues. Germline CDR1 reads SEHNR; CDR2 reads FQNEAQ (reference sequence). The CDR3 loop is CANSSGSAGDYNEQFF. The CDR3 DNA sequence: TGTGCCAACAGCTCCGGCTCAGCGGGAGACTACAATGAGCAGTTCTTC. The whole variable domain, remainder taken from reference TRBV7-9 and TRBJ2-1, is DTGVSQNPRHKITKRGQNVTFRCDPISEHNRLYWYRQTLGQGPEFLTYFQNEAQLEKSRLLSDRFSAERPKGSFSTLEIQRTEQGDSAMYLCANSSGSAGDYNEQFFGPGTRLTVL.

This clonotype was counted a few times. The chain links TRBV4-3 to TRBJ2-7, with 10 bases lining up with TRBD2. There are 20 residues in the CDR3. Per the germline V gene, CDR1 is LGHNA and CDR2 is YSLEER. The V and J ends lost 3 bases and 2 bases, in that order; junction bases with no gene match: 19. CDR3 bases: TGCGCCAGCAGCCATCAATTAAGGGGGCCTACTAGCGGGGAAACCTACGAGCAGTACTTC. Encoded protein: CASSHQLRGPTSGETYEQYF.

At least ten counts were recorded for this clonotype. V and J are TRBV15 and TRBJ1-1; tentative D call: TRBD1 (6 bases). Trimming left V 3 bases short and J 3 bases short, with 11 bases between. The germline CDR1 and CDR2 sequences are LNHNV and YYDKDF (reference sequence). The CDR3 consists of 14 residues. Written as DNA, the CDR3 is TGTGCCACCAGCAGGCAGGGGTATGACACTGAAGCTTTCTTT. This encodes CATSRQGYDTEAFF. Looking up the rest from reference TRBV15 and TRBJ1-1 gives the full variable domain: DAMVIQNPRYQVTQFGKPVTLSCSQTLNHNVMYWYQQKSSQAPKLLFHYYDKDFNNEADTPDNFQSRRPNTSFCFLDIRSPGLGDTAMYLCATSRQGYDTEAFFGQGTRLTVV.

As regards this clonotype: An end of the junction does not agree with germline; a read error may underlie this. The genes are TRBV7-9 and TRBJ2-3, with 9 bases that match TRBD2. The CDR3 is 14 residues long. Germline V lookup: CDR1 SEHNR, CDR2 FQNEAQ (reference sequence). CDR3 coding DNA: TGTGCCGGCAGCTTAGCGGGGGCAACAGATACGCAGTATTTT. It encodes CAGSLAGATDTQYF.

This clonotype has a count of ten or more. This chain joins TRBV28 and TRBJ2-7; a weak D match, TRBD1 (6 bases). The CDR3 has 14 residues. Germline V gives CDR1 MDHEN, CDR2 SYDVKM. The V end lost 3 bases, the J end lost 0 bases, and 9 bases lay between the germline ends. CDR3 bases: TGTGCCAGCAGTTTCAGGGGCCCCTCCTACGAGCAGTACTTC. Translating it yields CASSFRGPSYEQYF. The full variable domain, with the rest looked up from reference TRBV28 and TRBJ2-7, is DVKVTQSSRYLVKRTGEKVFLECVQDMDHENMFWYRQDPGLGLRLIYFSYDVKMKEKGDIPEGYSVSREKKERFSLILESASTNQTSMYLCASSFRGPSYEQYFGPGTRLTVT.